Included here is one TCR beta chain sequence, with context. What it binds is unknown. The V and J ends lost 1 base and 0 bases respectively, with 4 bases between them. Germline V gene data show CDR1 as MGHRA and CDR2 as YSYEKL. There are 15 residues in the CDR3. Sequencing used immunoSEQ multiplex PCR; TCRdb keeps in-frame clones, though not all of them. This table has some 45,000 clones, about 79% appearing once. This specimen belongs to a study of OX40 agonist ivuxolimab in advanced cancers. Background on the study: Patients took ivuxolimab, an agonistic anti-OX40 (CD134) antibody. Findings of the study overall: Nonresponders, in some cases, also had low normalized T-cell clonal expansion. Among the lowest levels of clonal expansion were found in partial responders at 0.1-3.0 mg/kg.

The TCR originated in an adult with an advanced solid tumor such as melanoma, head and neck, liver or kidney cancer. This chain links TRBV4-1 with TRBJ2-6; D remains ambiguous. The material was CD4+ or CD8+ T cells sorted from blood, obtained in a trial of the OX40 agonist ivuxolimab. CDR3 coding DNA: TGCGCCAGCAGCCAAGTTCCCTCTGGGGCCAACGTCCTGACTTTC. This gives the protein CASSQVPSGANVLTF.